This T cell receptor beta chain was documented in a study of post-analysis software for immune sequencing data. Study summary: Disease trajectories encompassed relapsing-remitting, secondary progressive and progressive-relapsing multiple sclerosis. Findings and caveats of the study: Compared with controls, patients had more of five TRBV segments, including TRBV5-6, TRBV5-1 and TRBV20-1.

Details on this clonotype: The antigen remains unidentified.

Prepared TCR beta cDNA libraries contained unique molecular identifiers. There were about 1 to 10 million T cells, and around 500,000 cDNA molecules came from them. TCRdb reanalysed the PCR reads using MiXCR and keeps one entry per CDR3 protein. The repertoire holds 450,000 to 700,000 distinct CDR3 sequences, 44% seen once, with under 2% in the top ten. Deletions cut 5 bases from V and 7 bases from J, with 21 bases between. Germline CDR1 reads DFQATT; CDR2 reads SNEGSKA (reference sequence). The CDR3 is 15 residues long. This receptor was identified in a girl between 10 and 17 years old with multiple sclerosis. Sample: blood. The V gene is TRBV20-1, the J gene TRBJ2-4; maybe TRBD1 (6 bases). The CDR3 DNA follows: TGCAGTGCTTACACGGGACCCCCGAGGGGGAACATTCAGTACTTC. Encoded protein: CSAYTGPPRGNIQYF.